These 16 T cell receptor beta chains originate from one sample sequenced in a study of T cell repertoires in cytomegalovirus infection. TCRdb fed the reads into MiXCR, producing one record per CDR3 protein. The sample records hundreds of thousands of distinct CDR3 sequences, roughly a sixth being singletons. What was sequenced was PBMCs. These receptor sequences come from a human donor in good health (CMV status not recorded). Some clones in this sample may be carry-over from other donors' samples.

V usage is TRBV13 and J usage is TRBJ2-7; unclear D gene. Germline V gene lookup returns CDR1 PRHDT and CDR2 FYEKMQ (reference sequence). Trimming took off 0 bases at V and 7 bases at J, with 13 bases between the two ends. The CDR3 totals 14 residues. CDR3 sequence reads: CASSLGNPRGEQYF. Here the CDR3 DNA reads TGTGCCAGCAGCTTAGGAAACCCCCGAGGAGAGCAGTACTTC.

This chain joins TRBV12-3 or TRBV12-4 and TRBJ1-2; possible D gene TRBD1, 6 bases. The ends were cut back, 7 bases at V and 4 bases at J, with 22 bases in the middle. This CDR3 has 16 residues. The CDR3 here is CASKPRRQGPTYGYTF. CDR3 DNA: TGTGCCAGCAAGCCCCGGCGGCAGGGGCCGACCTATGGCTACACCTTC.

This clonotype was counted only a few times. V and J are TRBV2 and TRBJ2-1; 10 nucleotides match TRBD2. The CDR3 is made up of 14 amino acids. V lost 8 bases, J lost 6 bases, and 7 bases stayed unmatched. The germline gives CDR1 SNHLY, CDR2 FYNNEI. CDR3 region: CASGGLAFTNEQFF. CDR3 DNA: TGTGCCAGCGGGGGACTAGCGTTTACCAATGAGCAGTTCTTC.

The rearrangement uses TRBV5-1 and TRBJ2-3; 7 bases are a match to TRBD2. CDR1 SGHRS and CDR2 YFSETQ come from the germline V gene. V lost 0 bases and J lost 2; bases outside the gene matches: 6. The CDR3 is 16 amino acids. For the CDR3, the DNA is TGCGCCAGCAGCTTGGGTGCGGCGGGGGACACAGATACGCAGTATTTT. As protein: CASSLGAAGDTDTQYF.

This clonotype was picked up many times. The chain has TRBV7-2 and TRBJ2-7; TRBD1 matches 12 bases. CDR3 size: 14 residues. The germline V gene has CDR1 SGHTA and CDR2 FQGNSA. Trimming removed 4 bases from V and 5 bases from J; junction bases left unmatched: 3. CDR3 amino acids: CASSSGTGGNEQYF. CDR3 nucleotides: TGTGCCAGCAGCTCCGGGACAGGGGGCAACGAGCAGTACTTC.

The CDR3, as DNA: TGTGCCAGCAGACGGGGATCGGGGAACACTGAAGCTTTCTTT. Translated, it gives CASRRGSGNTEAFF. The rearrangement uses TRBV2 and TRBJ1-1, with D hard to call. This CDR3 has 14 amino acids. V lost 6 bases and J lost 1, with 12 bases in between. The V gene's germline CDR1 is SNHLY and CDR2 FYNNEI.

This clonotype came up a few times. The CDR3: CASSGTDNQPQHF. DNA of the CDR3: TGTGCCAGCAGCGGTACAGACAATCAGCCCCAGCATTTT. This chain links TRBV7-9 with TRBJ1-5; D remains ambiguous. CDR3 length: 13 residues. Germline V gives CDR1 SEHNR, CDR2 FQNEAQ (reference sequence). Trimming removed 5 bases from V and 3 bases from J, with 8 bases in between.

This clonotype was seen many times. The chain links TRBV7-6 to TRBJ1-5; D is perhaps TRBD1 (6 bases). CDR1 and CDR2 from the germline V gene are SGHVS and FNYEAQ. This CDR3 comprises 15 residues. V was trimmed by 5 bases and J by 3 bases, leaving 14 bases between them. The CDR3 DNA sequence: TGTGCCAGCAGCCCGGTGCAGGGGAACAATCAGCCCCAGCATTTT. Amino acid sequence: CASSPVQGNNQPQHF.

This chain connects TRBV2 to TRBJ1-5, with D maybe TRBD1 (5 bases). V was pared by 4 bases and J by 10 bases, with 8 bases between. The CDR3 runs to 11 residues. CDR1 is SNHLY, CDR2 FYNNEI, per germline. The DNA of the CDR3 is TGTGCCAGCAGTGGGGGGGGTCCCCAGCATTTT. Encoded protein: CASSGGGPQHF.

The sample holds many counts of this clonotype. The V call is TRBV7-2, the J call TRBJ1-5, with 10 bases fitting TRBD1. The germline V gene encodes CDR1 SGHTA and CDR2 FQGNSA. The junction had 9 bases not matched to a gene; V was cut back by 1 base and J by 6 bases. The CDR3 runs to 17 residues. CDR3 protein: CASSLGSGTGDGQPQHF. The CDR3 nucleotides read TGTGCCAGCAGCTTAGGGTCCGGGACAGGGGACGGTCAGCCCCAGCATTTT.

V usage is TRBV4-2 and J usage is TRBJ1-1, with 8 bases lining up with TRBD1. V was clipped by 0 bases and J by 11 bases; unmatched bases: 11. CDR1 is LGHNA, CDR2 YNFKEQ, per germline. The CDR3 contains 15 residues. As DNA, the CDR3 is TGTGCCAGCAGCCAAGATACGGCAGGGGGCTCTGGGGCTTTCTTT. Its translation: CASSQDTAGGSGAFF.

The chain couples TRBV9 to TRBJ2-1; TRBD2 matches 8 bases. The CDR3 spans 14 residues. The V gene end was trimmed by 0 bases and the J gene end by 8 bases; junction bases not matched to a gene: 4. Germline CDR1 is SGDLS and CDR2 is YYNGEE. The CDR3 spells CASSVAGGSDEQFF. The CDR3 nucleotides read TGTGCCAGCAGCGTAGCGGGGGGGTCCGATGAGCAGTTCTTC. Based on the CDR3 plus reference TRBV9 and TRBJ2-1, the full variable domain is DSGVTQTPKHLITATGQRVTLRCSPRSGDLSVYWYQQSLDQGLQFLIQYYNGEERAKGNILERFSAQQFPDLHSELNLSSLELGDSALYFCASSVAGGSDEQFFGPGTRLTVL.

This chain links TRBV12-3 or TRBV12-4 with TRBJ2-7, with a tentative D call TRBD1 (6 bases). The CDR3 totals 16 residues. The V and J ends lost 4 bases and 3 bases respectively, with 19 bases between them. The CDR3 nucleotides read TGTGCCAGCAGTTCCTATGGACAGCTACAAGACTACGAGCAGTACTTC. Residues: CASSSYGQLQDYEQYF.

The table lists this clonotype with many counts. The chain carries TRBV23-1 and TRBJ2-7, with D possibly matching TRBD1 (6 bases). TRBV23-1 qualifies as an ORF whose function is uncertain. CDR3 length equals 14 residues. V was shortened by 4 bases and J by 8 bases, with 18 bases between the two germline ends. Here the CDR3 reads CASSPTTGLSKQYF. The CDR3 DNA reads as TGCGCCAGCAGTCCGACGACAGGTTTATCCAAGCAGTACTTC.

This clonotype was counted a few times. The genes are TRBV7-2 and TRBJ2-5, with 8 bases identical to TRBD1. Germline loops: CDR1 SGHTA, CDR2 FQGNSA. The V and J ends lost 5 bases and 4 bases, in that order; junction bases with no gene match: 9. This CDR3 region has 15 residues. The CDR3 protein is CASSLTGGFGETQYF. The CDR3 nucleotides read TGTGCCAGCAGCCTTACAGGGGGTTTCGGAGAGACCCAGTACTTC.

This chain links TRBV6-1 with TRBJ2-6, with D possibly being TRBD1 or TRBD2 (5 bases each). V was shortened by 3 bases and J by 4 bases, with 10 bases between the two germline ends. Germline V gene lookup returns CDR1 MNHNS and CDR2 SASEGT. This CDR3 comprises 15 residues. In nucleotides, the CDR3 is TGTGCCAGCAGTGATTGGGGGTACGGGGCCAACGTCCTGACTTTC. Translation: CASSDWGYGANVLTF.